This T cell receptor (beta chain) was retrieved from a study of esophageal squamous cell carcinoma under preoperative chemotherapy. Study-level results: Peripheral T cells showed a significant TCR diversity increase after chemotherapy, unlike tumor-infiltrating lymphocytes.

This CDR3 has 15 residues. The V gene's germline CDR1 is MNHNS and CDR2 SASEGT. V shed 3 bases and J shed 3 bases, with 13 bases lying between them. Ten or more counts support this clonotype. Antigen: not known. The time point denotes: before preoperative PTX-NDP chemotherapy. Patients received paclitaxel-nedaplatin as preoperative chemotherapy before surgery. Each CDR3 protein gets one entry after TCRdb re-called the PCR reads with MiXCR. The sample includes around 14,000 distinct CDR3 sequences, roughly 60% seen only once; the top ten take about 53%. The rearrangement links TRBV6-1 to TRBJ2-3; D may match TRBD1 or TRBD2 (5 bases each). Sample collection was performed from a patient given preoperative chemotherapy. The receptor was isolated from a human donor with esophageal squamous cell carcinoma. The donor label of this sample is uncertain. The CDR3 reads CASSDYGTRTDTQYF. The DNA of the CDR3 is TGTGCCAGCAGTGACTACGGGACGAGAACAGATACGCAGTATTTT.